The 20 T cell receptor beta chains given below trace back to one sample, sequenced in a study of cytomegalovirus exposure and HLA in healthy donors. Amplification used 60 Vbeta primers and 13 Jbeta primers. The method was immunoSEQ multiplex PCR; TCRdb's version includes in-frame clones alone and lacks a portion of them. This table has around 140,000 clones, over 60% appearing once. Sequences were obtained from PBMCs. The receptors were sampled from a woman aged 55-69 years in good health and CMV-seronegative.

CDR3 amino acids: CASSVGPGDRRGHSGANVLTF. CDR3 in DNA: TGTGCCAGCAGCGTAGGTCCCGGCGATCGCAGGGGGCACTCTGGGGCCAACGTCCTGACTTTC. This chain links TRBV9 with TRBJ2-6; 8 positions agree with TRBD1. From germline, CDR1 is SGDLS and CDR2 YYNGEE. The CDR3 has 21 residues. J gave up 0 bases and V 0 bases, and 14 bases lay outside the gene matches.

The chain couples TRBV6-1 to TRBJ2-5, with 8 bases identical to TRBD1. The CDR3 is 15 residues long. Germline V lookup: CDR1 MNHNS, CDR2 SASEGT. With 1 base clipped from V and 5 bases from J, the junction kept 6 bases outside the gene matches. As DNA, the CDR3 is TGTGCCAGCAGTGAAGGACAGGGGCCGGGGGAGACCCAGTACTTC. It yields the protein CASSEGQGPGETQYF.

J is TRBJ2-2 and V is TRBV5-8; D unresolved. This CDR3 has 17 residues. CDR1 and CDR2 (germline): SGHTS, YDEGEE. Trimming shortened V by 0 bases and J by 5 bases, and 17 bases separated the two germline ends. CDR3 protein: CASSLADRRFTTGELFF. CDR3 nucleotide sequence: TGTGCCAGCAGCTTGGCCGATAGGCGGTTTACAACCGGGGAGCTGTTTTTT.

The chain uses TRBV27 and TRBJ1-2; perhaps TRBD1 as D (6 bases). The germline V gene has CDR1 MNHEY and CDR2 SMNVEV (reference sequence). Trimming removed 2 bases from V and 0 bases from J, with 10 bases in between. This CDR3 is 15 amino acids long. The CDR3 spells CASSLDGGANYGYTF. In DNA, the CDR3 is TGTGCCAGCAGTTTAGATGGGGGCGCTAACTATGGCTACACCTTC.

The chain carries TRBV5-1 and TRBJ2-7; TRBD1 agrees at 8 bases. Germline CDR1 and CDR2: SGHRS and YFSETQ. CDR3 length: 15 amino acids. V lost 4 bases to trimming and J lost 0 bases; unmatched junction nucleotides: 6. CDR3 DNA: TGCGCCAGCAGCCCACTGACAGGGGCCTCCTACGAGCAGTACTTC. Protein product: CASSPLTGASYEQYF.

CDR3 nucleotide sequence: TGTGCCAGCAGCTTAGTTGGGCTTAGCGGGGAGCTGTTTTTT. This codes for CASSLVGLSGELFF. The rearrangement uses TRBV7-3 and TRBJ2-2; D remains unclear. This CDR3 contains 14 residues. V dropped 2 bases and J dropped 7 bases, with 11 bases sitting between them. Germline V CDR1 and CDR2: SGHTA, FQGTGA.

The gene calls are TRBV27 and TRBJ1-2; perhaps TRBD1 as D (6 bases). CDR3 length: 15 residues. V was pared by 5 bases and J by 3 bases, with 16 bases between. CDR1 and CDR2 from the germline V gene are MNHEY and SMNVEV (reference sequence). The CDR3, as DNA: TGTGCCAGCAGTCTCACGGGGGGCGGAGACTATGGCTACACCTTC. Translating it yields CASSLTGGGDYGYTF.

The chain joins TRBV9 to TRBJ2-5; 7 bases are shared with TRBD1. Near its end, the DNA agrees better with TRBJ2-7, so the J call may be wrong. Looked up from germline, CDR1 is SGDLS and CDR2 is YYNGEE. This CDR3 has 16 residues. CDR3 bases: TGTGCCAGCAGCGTAGAACCAGGACAGGCGATCTACGAGCAGTACTTC. Its translation: CASSVEPGQAIYEQYF.

This clone was seen only once. The rearrangement uses TRBV5-8 and TRBJ2-3, with 8 bases lining up with TRBD2. Trimming cost V 6 bases and J 6 bases; bases outside gene matches: 15. The CDR3 covers 16 residues. The germline gives CDR1 SGHTS, CDR2 YDEGEE. The CDR3: CASTTGKRLALDTQYF. The CDR3 DNA follows: TGTGCCAGCACCACCGGGAAGCGACTAGCGTTGGATACGCAGTATTTT.

This chain links TRBV7-9 with TRBJ1-1; unclear D gene. The V end lost 2 bases, the J end lost 1 base, and 5 bases lay between the germline ends. The germline V gene has CDR1 SEHNR and CDR2 FQNEAQ (reference sequence). This CDR3 has 13 residues. The CDR3 sequence: CASSLSRNTEAFF. The CDR3 nucleotides read TGTGCCAGCAGCTTAAGCCGGAACACTGAAGCTTTCTTT.

V gene TRBV28 combines with J gene TRBJ2-7; TRBD2 aligns across 10 bases. V lost 4 bases, J lost 5 bases, and 5 bases stayed unmatched. Germline V gene sequence: CDR1 MDHEN, CDR2 SYDVKM. CDR3 length: 14 residues. The CDR3 region has the DNA TGTGCCAGCAGTTCTAGCGGGAGTCTCAACGAGCAGTACTTC. Translated: CASSSSGSLNEQYF.

The gene calls are TRBV7-2 and TRBJ1-1; 9 bases are a match to TRBD1. The trim removed 5 bases at V and 5 bases at J, leaving 9 bases unmatched. The length of the CDR3 is 15 residues. The germline gives CDR1 SGHTA, CDR2 FQGNSA. CDR3 protein: CASSALGQGWTEAFF. The CDR3 coding sequence is TGTGCCAGCAGCGCCTTGGGACAGGGCTGGACTGAAGCTTTCTTT.

This clone was found a few times. This rearrangement joins TRBV29-1 to TRBJ1-2; D remains ambiguous. Germline V CDR1 and CDR2: SQVTM, ANQGSEA. The CDR3 covers 11 residues. Trimming took off 6 bases at V and 2 bases at J, with 7 bases between the two ends. CDR3 protein: CSVQLNYGYTF. The CDR3 nucleotides are TGCAGCGTCCAACTGAACTATGGCTACACCTTC.

This chain joins TRBV7-9 and TRBJ1-3; possible D gene TRBD1, 5 bases. V was cut by 6 bases and J by 8 bases, with 17 bases left in between. This CDR3 has 14 residues. Germline lookup yields CDR1 SEHNR and CDR2 FQNEAQ (reference sequence). CDR3 coding DNA: TGTGCCAGCAGTCCCCAGGGCAATGGGCACACCATATATTTT. It is translated as CASSPQGNGHTIYF.

On this clone: Compared with germline, one end of the junction differs, possibly owing to a read error. V usage is TRBV7-9 and J usage is TRBJ1-2; 9 nucleotides match TRBD1. The CDR3 contains 14 residues. Germline CDR1 is SEHNR and CDR2 is FQNEAQ (reference sequence). CDR3 in amino acids: CSSIRGGQGGGYTF. CDR3 DNA: TGTTCCAGCATCCGAGGGGGACAGGGTGGCGGCTACACCTTC.

The CDR3 loop is CATHRQGWSQPQHF. The CDR3 bases are TGTGCCACTCATCGACAGGGTTGGAGTCAGCCCCAGCATTTT. This rearrangement joins TRBV28 to TRBJ1-5; 7 bases are shared with TRBD1. There are 14 residues in the CDR3. CDR1 and CDR2 (germline): MDHEN, SYDVKM. J was trimmed by 6 bases and V by 10 bases; bases with no gene match: 12.

The rearrangement links TRBV28 to TRBJ1-2, with 7 bases fitting TRBD1. The CDR3 spans 14 residues. The germline V gene has CDR1 MDHEN and CDR2 SYDVKM. V dropped 6 bases and J dropped 4; count of bases not matched to a gene: 8. CDR3 sequence: CASRETGSGYGYTF. CDR3 nucleotides: TGTGCCAGCAGGGAGACAGGGTCCGGCTATGGCTACACCTTC.

The rearrangement joins TRBV5-1 to TRBJ2-1; the match to TRBD2 covers 10 bases. The CDR3 runs 15 residues. With V trimmed by 4 bases and J by 2 bases, 3 bases remained unmatched. Germline-derived CDR1 and CDR2 are SGHRS and YFSETQ. The CDR3 bases are TGCGCCAGCAGCCCGACTAGCGGGCCCTACAATGAGCAGTTCTTC. Protein product: CASSPTSGPYNEQFF.

The chain combines TRBV30 with TRBJ2-3, with 11 bases fitting TRBD2. The CDR3 covers 16 residues. CDR1 GTSNPN and CDR2 SVGIG come from the germline V gene (reference sequence). The trim removed 3 bases at V and 5 bases at J, leaving 10 bases unmatched. CDR3 protein: CAWRGSASGGRDTQYF. Written as DNA, the CDR3 is TGTGCCTGGAGGGGCTCGGCTAGCGGGGGGCGAGATACGCAGTATTTT.

The chain joins TRBV19 to TRBJ1-6; D might be TRBD1 (5 bases). V dropped 5 bases and J dropped 0 bases, with 11 bases sitting between them. The CDR3 totals 16 residues. Germline CDR1 and CDR2: LNHDA and SQIVND (reference sequence). As DNA, the CDR3 is TGTGCCAGTAGTCGGGGCGGGAGCTCCTATAATTCACCCCTCCACTTT. Translation: CASSRGGSSYNSPLHF.